The 21 T cell receptor beta chains below were found in one sample sequenced in a study of blood T cell repertoires in COVID-19. Profiling relied on immunoSEQ multiplex PCR, and the TCRdb table lists in-frame clones only, not all of them. This table has about 270,000 clones, around 88% appearing once. The source material was peripheral blood. These receptors all stem from a woman in her 70s with COVID-19, enrolled during active disease.

The V call is TRBV12-3 or TRBV12-4, the J call TRBJ2-5; D might be TRBD2 (6 bases). The CDR3 has 11 residues. Trimming pared 7 bases from V and 7 bases from J, leaving 10 bases between. Written as DNA, the CDR3 is TGTGCCAGCAATCTGGGGGGGACCCAGTACTTC. Translated, it gives CASNLGGTQYF.

The genes are TRBV19 and TRBJ1-5, with 10 nucleotides matching TRBD1. CDR1 and CDR2 (germline): LNHDA, SQIVND (reference sequence). The CDR3 has 16 residues. The junction had 9 bases not matched to a gene; V was cut back by 3 bases and J by 7 bases. The CDR3, as DNA: TGTGCCAGTAGTATGGTGGGACAGGGGATAACCCAGCCCCAGCATTTT. Protein sequence: CASSMVGQGITQPQHF.

This chain joins TRBV2 and TRBJ2-4; 7 bases are a match to TRBD1. Per the germline V gene, CDR1 is SNHLY and CDR2 is FYNNEI. Losses at the gene ends were 8 bases for V and 0 bases for J; bases not matched to a gene: 19. This CDR3 contains 19 residues. CDR3 sequence: CASRDRVLVLKGAKNIQYF. CDR3 DNA: TGTGCCAGCCGCGACAGGGTCTTAGTTTTAAAGGGAGCCAAAAACATTCAGTACTTC.

The gene calls are TRBV7-8 and TRBJ2-5, with 10 bases lining up with TRBD2. Germline V gives CDR1 SGHVS, CDR2 FQNEAQ. V lost 5 bases and J lost 4; bases outside the gene matches: 10. The CDR3 has 16 residues. The CDR3 DNA is TGTGCCAGCAGCAAATCCAGCGGGGGGGCCTCAGAGACCCAGTACTTC. Encoded protein: CASSKSSGGASETQYF.

V is TRBV7-2 and J is TRBJ1-1; D unclear. V was cut by 8 bases and J by 1 base, with 5 bases left in between. The CDR3 is 11 amino acids. Germline assignment: CDR1 SGHTA and CDR2 FQGNSA. The DNA for the CDR3 is TGTGCCAGCCGAGGGAACACTGAAGCTTTCTTT. This gives the protein CASRGNTEAFF.

The chain joins TRBV24-1 to TRBJ1-3; 8 nucleotides line up with TRBD1. The germline gives CDR1 KGHDR, CDR2 SFDVKD. The V gene end was trimmed by 5 bases and the J gene end by 4 bases; junction bases not matched to a gene: 3. CDR3 length equals 14 residues. This CDR3 reads CATSARDRGNTIYF. CDR3 DNA: TGTGCCACCAGTGCCCGGGACAGGGGAAACACCATATATTTT.

The V gene is TRBV5-8, the J gene TRBJ1-2; 7 bases match TRBD1. The V gene's germline CDR1 is SGHTS and CDR2 YDEGEE. CDR3 length: 13 residues. J lost 6 bases, V lost 2 bases, and 4 bases had no gene match. The CDR3 protein is CASSFDRDNGYTF. CDR3 coding DNA: TGTGCCAGCAGCTTCGACAGGGATAATGGCTACACCTTC.

V is TRBV9 and J is TRBJ1-4, with TRBD1 matching over 9 bases. Germline V lookup: CDR1 SGDLS, CDR2 YYNGEE. J was trimmed by 7 bases and V by 0 bases; bases with no gene match: 4. CDR3 size: 15 residues. DNA for the CDR3: TGTGCCAGCAGCGTAGAGGACAGGGGTGGTGAAAAACTGTTTTTT. Translated: CASSVEDRGGEKLFF.

J is TRBJ1-5 and V is TRBV6-2 or TRBV6-3; TRBD1 is a possible D gene (5 bases). This CDR3 comprises 13 residues. Germline-derived CDR1 and CDR2 are MNHEY and SVGEGT. V was cut by 6 bases and J by 5 bases, with 11 bases left in between. This CDR3 reads CASSQQEHQPQHF. The DNA of the CDR3 is TGTGCCAGCAGCCAACAGGAACATCAGCCCCAGCATTTT.

This chain joins TRBV19 and TRBJ2-7, with 8 nucleotides matching TRBD2. Germline assignment: CDR1 LNHDA and CDR2 SQIVND (reference sequence). Germline trimming cut 5 bases from V and 3 bases from J; bases unmatched to any gene: 12. CDR3 size: 16 residues. For the CDR3, the DNA is TGTGCCAGTAGTTCCGGGGGGGGACACCGAATCTACGAGCAGTACTTC. Protein: CASSSGGGHRIYEQYF. Using reference TRBV19 and TRBJ2-7 for the parts outside the CDR3, the full variable domain is DGGITQSPKYLFRKEGQNVTLSCEQNLNHDAMYWYRQDPGQGLRLIYYSQIVNDFQKGDIAEGYSVSREKKESFPLTVTSAQKNPTAFYLCASSSGGGHRIYEQYFGPGTRLTVT.

The rearrangement uses TRBV30 and TRBJ2-3, with 13 bases matching TRBD2. V was clipped by 5 bases and J by 4 bases; unmatched bases: 6. This CDR3 has 15 residues. In germline, CDR1 is GTSNPN, CDR2 SVGIG (reference sequence). CDR3 bases: TGTGCCTGGGGCAGACTAGCGGGGGGTGCAGATACGCAGTATTTT. Its protein product is CAWGRLAGGADTQYF. The full variable domain, with the rest looked up from reference TRBV30 and TRBJ2-3, is SQTIHQWPATLVQPVGSPLSLECTVEGTSNPNLYWYRQAAGRGLQLLFYSVGIGQISSEVPQNLSASRPQDRQFILSSKKLLLSDSGFYLCAWGRLAGGADTQYFGPGTRLTVL.

The J gene is TRBJ1-4, the V gene TRBV30; TRBD1 aligns across 11 bases. The CDR3 consists of 16 residues. Unmatched junction bases numbered 9, after V lost 2 bases and J lost 7 bases. The germline gives CDR1 GTSNPN, CDR2 SVGIG (reference sequence). CDR3 sequence: CAWSSGTGGFGEKLFF. In DNA form, the CDR3 reads TGTGCCTGGAGTTCCGGGACAGGGGGTTTTGGTGAAAAACTGTTTTTT.

This clone was recorded a few times. The CDR3 spells CASRAGQTSGNTIYF. The DNA for the CDR3 is TGCGCCAGCAGGGCCGGACAGACCTCTGGAAACACCATATATTTT. V usage is TRBV5-1 and J usage is TRBJ1-3; perhaps TRBD1 as D (6 bases). CDR1 is SGHRS and CDR2 is YFSETQ in the germline V gene. The length of the CDR3 is 15 residues. V was cut by 5 bases and J by 0 bases, with 12 bases left in between.

The chain carries TRBV5-1 and TRBJ2-3; D may be TRBD1 (5 bases). CDR1 SGHRS and CDR2 YFSETQ come from the germline V gene. V lost 2 bases, J lost 2 bases, and 15 bases lay in between. The CDR3 sequence is 16 residues long. In DNA, the CDR3 is TGCGCCAGCAGCTTCTCAGGGTTGGGGCCCACAGATACGCAGTATTTT. Residues: CASSFSGLGPTDTQYF.

The J gene is TRBJ2-7, the V gene TRBV5-6; tentative D call: TRBD2 (6 bases). Trimming stripped 10 bases from V and 5 bases from J, with 16 bases between. Per the germline V gene, CDR1 is SGHDT and CDR2 is YYEEEE. This CDR3 is 12 amino acids long. The CDR3: CASLGGANEQYF. DNA for the CDR3: TGTGCCTCCCTCGGGGGAGCGAACGAGCAGTACTTC.

This chain uses TRBV6-5 with TRBJ1-4; 8 bases fit TRBD1. The V gene's germline CDR1 is MNHEY and CDR2 SVGAGI. The CDR3 runs 14 residues. V shed 6 bases and J 3 bases; nucleotides not matched to a gene: 3. In nucleotides, the CDR3 is TGTGCCAGCAGGGACAGGGCGGCTAATGAAAAACTGTTTTTT. Its protein product is CASRDRAANEKLFF.

V gene TRBV5-1 combines with J gene TRBJ1-1; D uncertain. Germline CDR1 is SGHRS and CDR2 is YFSETQ. This CDR3 has 13 amino acids. The germline V and J ends were trimmed by 1 base and 0 bases, with 4 bases remaining between them. CDR3 sequence (DNA): TGCGCCAGCAGCTTGCTAGTGAACACTGAAGCTTTCTTT. It encodes CASSLLVNTEAFF. Together with reference TRBV5-1 and TRBJ1-1, the CDR3 gives the full variable domain: KAGVTQTPRYLIKTRGQQVTLSCSPISGHRSVSWYQQTPGQGLQFLFEYFSETQRNKGNFPGRFSGRQFSNSRSEMNVSTLELGDSALYLCASSLLVNTEAFFGQGTRLTVV.

The chain carries TRBV18 and TRBJ2-7, with D possibly TRBD2 on 6 matching bases. The CDR3 sequence is 13 residues long. V was cut by 2 bases and J by 3 bases, with 8 bases left in between. Germline V gene sequence: CDR1 KGHSH, CDR2 LQKENI. CDR3 protein: CASSPGGNYEQYF. CDR3 coding DNA: TGTGCCAGCTCACCAGGGGGGAACTACGAGCAGTACTTC.

The rearrangement uses TRBV7-9 and TRBJ2-3; D might be TRBD2 (5 bases). The CDR3 consists of 15 residues. V gave up 4 bases and J gave up 2 bases, with 13 bases separating them. Germline-derived CDR1 and CDR2 are SEHNR and FQNEAQ (reference sequence). The CDR3 loop reads CASSSAGVDTDTQYF. CDR3 DNA sequence: TGTGCCAGCAGCTCCGCGGGTGTGGACACAGATACGCAGTATTTT.

This chain uses TRBV7-2 with TRBJ2-7; the D gene is possibly TRBD1 (5 bases). CDR1 SGHTA and CDR2 FQGNSA come from the germline V gene. Trimming cost V 2 bases and J 7 bases, with 15 bases left between them. The CDR3 contains 14 residues. CDR3 protein: CASSLNWQGTEQYF. CDR3 in DNA: TGTGCCAGCAGCTTAAACTGGCAGGGAACGGAGCAGTACTTC.

The CDR3 here is CASMPGLAGRYNEQFF. CDR3 bases: TGTGCCAGCATGCCGGGACTAGCGGGGCGTTACAATGAGCAGTTCTTC. V is TRBV2 and J is TRBJ2-1, with 13 bases that match TRBD2. V lost 7 bases, J lost 4 bases, and 7 bases stayed unmatched. This CDR3 has 16 residues. Germline-derived CDR1 and CDR2 are SNHLY and FYNNEI. Using reference TRBV2 and TRBJ2-1 for the parts outside the CDR3, the full variable domain is EPEVTQTPSHQVTQMGQEVILRCVPISNHLYFYWYRQILGQKVEFLVSFYNNEISEKSEIFDDQFSVERPDGSNFTLKIRSTKLEDSAMYFCASMPGLAGRYNEQFFGPGTRLTVL.